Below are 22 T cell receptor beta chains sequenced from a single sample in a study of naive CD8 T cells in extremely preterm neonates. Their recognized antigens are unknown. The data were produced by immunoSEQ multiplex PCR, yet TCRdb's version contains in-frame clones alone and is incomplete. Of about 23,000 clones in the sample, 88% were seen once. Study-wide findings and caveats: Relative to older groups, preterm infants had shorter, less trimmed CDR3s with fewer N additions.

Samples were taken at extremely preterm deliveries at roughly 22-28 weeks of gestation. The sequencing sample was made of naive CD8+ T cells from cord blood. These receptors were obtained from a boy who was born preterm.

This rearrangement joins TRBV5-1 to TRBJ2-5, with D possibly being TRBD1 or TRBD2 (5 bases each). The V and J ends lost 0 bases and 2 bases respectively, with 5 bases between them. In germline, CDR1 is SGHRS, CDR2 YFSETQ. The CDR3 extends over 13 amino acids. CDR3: CASSLGGQETQYF. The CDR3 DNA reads TGCGCCAGCAGCTTGGGGGGGCAAGAGACCCAGTACTTC.

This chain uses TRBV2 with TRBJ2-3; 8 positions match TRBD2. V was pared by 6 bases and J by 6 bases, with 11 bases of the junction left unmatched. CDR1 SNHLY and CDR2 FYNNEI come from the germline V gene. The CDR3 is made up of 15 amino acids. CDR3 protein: CASRNGGAFSDTQYF. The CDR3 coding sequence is TGTGCCAGCAGGAACGGGGGGGCCTTTTCGGATACGCAGTATTTT. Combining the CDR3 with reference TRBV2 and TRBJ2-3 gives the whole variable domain EPEVTQTPSHQVTQMGQEVILRCVPISNHLYFYWYRQILGQKVEFLVSFYNNEISEKSEIFDDQFSVERPDGSNFTLKIRSTKLEDSAMYFCASRNGGAFSDTQYFGPGTRLTVL.

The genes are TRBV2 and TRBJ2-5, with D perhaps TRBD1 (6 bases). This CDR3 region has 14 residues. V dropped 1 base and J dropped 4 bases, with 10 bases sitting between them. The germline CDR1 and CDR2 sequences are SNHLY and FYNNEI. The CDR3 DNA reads TGTGCCAGCAGTGAAGGGGGGCCCTTAGAGACCCAGTACTTC. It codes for CASSEGGPLETQYF. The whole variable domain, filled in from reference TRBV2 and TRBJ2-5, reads EPEVTQTPSHQVTQMGQEVILRCVPISNHLYFYWYRQILGQKVEFLVSFYNNEISEKSEIFDDQFSVERPDGSNFTLKIRSTKLEDSAMYFCASSEGGPLETQYFGPGTRLLVL.

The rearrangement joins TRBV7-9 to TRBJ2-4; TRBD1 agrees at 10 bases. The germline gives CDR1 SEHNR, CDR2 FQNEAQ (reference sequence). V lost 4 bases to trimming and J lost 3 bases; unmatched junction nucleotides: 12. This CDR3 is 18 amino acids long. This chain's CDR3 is CASSSSRDRGNGKNIQYF. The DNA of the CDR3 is TGTGCCAGCAGCTCGTCCCGGGACAGGGGAAATGGCAAAAACATTCAGTACTTC. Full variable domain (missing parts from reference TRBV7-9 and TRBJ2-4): DTGVSQNPRHKITKRGQNVTFRCDPISEHNRLYWYRQTLGQGPEFLTYFQNEAQLEKSRLLSDRFSAERPKGSFSTLEIQRTEQGDSAMYLCASSSSRDRGNGKNIQYFGAGTRLSVL.

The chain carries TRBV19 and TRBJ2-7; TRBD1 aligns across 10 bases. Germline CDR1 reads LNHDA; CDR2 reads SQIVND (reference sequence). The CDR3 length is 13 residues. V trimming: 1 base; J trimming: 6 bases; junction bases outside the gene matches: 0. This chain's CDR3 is CASSIGTGGEQYF. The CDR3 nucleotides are TGTGCCAGTAGTATAGGGACAGGGGGCGAGCAGTACTTC.

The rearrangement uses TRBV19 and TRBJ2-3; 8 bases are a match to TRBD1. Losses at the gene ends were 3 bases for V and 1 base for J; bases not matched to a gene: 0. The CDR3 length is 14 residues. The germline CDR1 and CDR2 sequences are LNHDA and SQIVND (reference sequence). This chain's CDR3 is CASSMGQGTDTQYF. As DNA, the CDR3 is TGTGCCAGTAGTATGGGACAGGGCACAGATACGCAGTATTTT.

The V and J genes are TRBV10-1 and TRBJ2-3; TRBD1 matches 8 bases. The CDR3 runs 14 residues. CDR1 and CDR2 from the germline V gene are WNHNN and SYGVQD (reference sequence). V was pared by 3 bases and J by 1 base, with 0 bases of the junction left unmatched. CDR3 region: CASSDRGRTDTQYF. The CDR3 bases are TGCGCCAGCAGTGACAGGGGGCGCACAGATACGCAGTATTTT.

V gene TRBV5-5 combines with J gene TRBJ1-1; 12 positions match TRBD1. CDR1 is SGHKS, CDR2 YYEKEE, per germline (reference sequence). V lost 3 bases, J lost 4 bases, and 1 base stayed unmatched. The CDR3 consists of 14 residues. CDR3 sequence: CASSWDRGRTEAFF. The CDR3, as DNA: TGTGCCAGCAGCTGGGACAGGGGGCGCACTGAAGCTTTCTTT.

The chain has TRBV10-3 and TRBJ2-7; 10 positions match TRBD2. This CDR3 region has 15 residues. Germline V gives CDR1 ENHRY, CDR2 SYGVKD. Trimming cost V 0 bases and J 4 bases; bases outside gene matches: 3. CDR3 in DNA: TGTGCCATCAGTGAGTCGCTAGCGGGGGTGTACGAGCAGTACTTC. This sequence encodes CAISESLAGVYEQYF.

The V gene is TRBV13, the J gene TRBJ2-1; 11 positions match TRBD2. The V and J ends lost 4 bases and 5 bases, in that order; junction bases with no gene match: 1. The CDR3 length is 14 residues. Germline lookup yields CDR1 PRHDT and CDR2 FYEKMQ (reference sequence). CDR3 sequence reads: CASSWGLADNEQFF. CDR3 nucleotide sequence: TGTGCCAGCAGCTGGGGACTAGCGGACAATGAGCAGTTCTTC.

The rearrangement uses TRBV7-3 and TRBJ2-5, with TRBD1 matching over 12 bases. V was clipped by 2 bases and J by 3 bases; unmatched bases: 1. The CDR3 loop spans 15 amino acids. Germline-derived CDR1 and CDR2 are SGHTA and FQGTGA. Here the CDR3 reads CASSLGTGGEETQYF. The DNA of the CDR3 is TGTGCCAGCAGCTTAGGGACAGGGGGCGAAGAGACCCAGTACTTC.

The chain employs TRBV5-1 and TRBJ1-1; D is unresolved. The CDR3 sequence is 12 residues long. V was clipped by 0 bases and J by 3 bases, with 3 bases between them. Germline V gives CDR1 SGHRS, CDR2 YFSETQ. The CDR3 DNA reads TGCGCCAGCAGCTTGGGCTACACTGAAGCTTTCTTT. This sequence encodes CASSLGYTEAFF.

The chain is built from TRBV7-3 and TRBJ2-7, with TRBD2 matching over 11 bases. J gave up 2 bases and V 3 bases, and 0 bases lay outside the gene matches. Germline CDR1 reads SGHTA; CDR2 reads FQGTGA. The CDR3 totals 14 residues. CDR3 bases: TGTGCCAGCAGCTTGACTAGCGGGGCCTACGAGCAGTACTTC. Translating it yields CASSLTSGAYEQYF.

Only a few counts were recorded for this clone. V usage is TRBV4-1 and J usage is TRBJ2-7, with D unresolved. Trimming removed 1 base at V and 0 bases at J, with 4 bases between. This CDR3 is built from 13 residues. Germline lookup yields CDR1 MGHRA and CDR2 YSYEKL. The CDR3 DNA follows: TGCGCCAGCAGCCAAGGACACTCCTACGAGCAGTACTTC. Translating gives CASSQGHSYEQYF.

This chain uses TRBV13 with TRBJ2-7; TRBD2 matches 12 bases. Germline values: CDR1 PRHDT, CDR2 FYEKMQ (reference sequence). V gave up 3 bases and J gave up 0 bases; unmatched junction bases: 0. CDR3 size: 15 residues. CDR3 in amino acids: CASSLTSGSSYEQYF. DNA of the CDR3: TGTGCCAGCAGCTTGACTAGCGGGAGCTCCTACGAGCAGTACTTC.

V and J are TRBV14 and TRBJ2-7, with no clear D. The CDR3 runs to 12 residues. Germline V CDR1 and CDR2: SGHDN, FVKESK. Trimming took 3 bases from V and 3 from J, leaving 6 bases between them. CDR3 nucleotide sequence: TGTGCCAGCAGCCAGTATTACTACGAGCAGTACTTC. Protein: CASSQYYYEQYF.

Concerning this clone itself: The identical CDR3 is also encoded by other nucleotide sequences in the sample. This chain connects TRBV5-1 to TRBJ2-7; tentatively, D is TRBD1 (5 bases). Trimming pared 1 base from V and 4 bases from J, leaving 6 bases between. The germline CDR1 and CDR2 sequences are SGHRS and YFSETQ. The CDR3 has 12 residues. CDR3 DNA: TGCGCCAGCAGCTTGACAGGTTACGAGCAGTACTTC. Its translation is CASSLTGYEQYF.

The CDR3 DNA reads as TGTGCCAGCAGTTACTCCGGGACAAACTATGGCTACACCTTC. Its protein is CASSYSGTNYGYTF. The chain joins TRBV6-6 to TRBJ1-2; maybe TRBD1 (6 bases). CDR1 MNHNY and CDR2 SVGAGI come from the germline V gene (reference sequence). The CDR3 contains 14 residues. The V end lost 0 bases, the J end lost 2 bases, and 7 bases lay between the germline ends.

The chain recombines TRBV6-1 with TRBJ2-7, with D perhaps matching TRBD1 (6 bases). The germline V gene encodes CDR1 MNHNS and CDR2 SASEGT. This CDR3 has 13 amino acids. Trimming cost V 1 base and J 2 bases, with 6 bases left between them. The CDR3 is CASSEGQAYEQYF. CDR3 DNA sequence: TGTGCCAGCAGTGAAGGACAGGCCTACGAGCAGTACTTC.

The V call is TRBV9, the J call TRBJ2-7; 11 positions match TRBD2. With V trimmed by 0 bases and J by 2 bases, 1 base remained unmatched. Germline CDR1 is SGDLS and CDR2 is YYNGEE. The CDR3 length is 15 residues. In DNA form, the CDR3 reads TGTGCCAGCAGCGTAGGGGGACTAGCGGCCTACGAGCAGTACTTC. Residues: CASSVGGLAAYEQYF.

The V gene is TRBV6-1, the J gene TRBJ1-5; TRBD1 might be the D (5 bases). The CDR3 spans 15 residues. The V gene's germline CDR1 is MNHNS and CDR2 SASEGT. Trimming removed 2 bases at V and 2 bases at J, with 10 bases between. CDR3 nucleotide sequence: TGTGCCAGCAGTGAATGGGTAGGGGGCAATCAGCCCCAGCATTTT. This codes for CASSEWVGGNQPQHF.

CDR3 loop: CASSLEVNTEAFF. DNA for the CDR3: TGCGCCAGCAGCTTGGAAGTGAACACTGAAGCTTTCTTT. The V call is TRBV5-1, the J call TRBJ1-1, with D unclear. Germline-derived CDR1 and CDR2 are SGHRS and YFSETQ. The length of the CDR3 is 13 residues. Trimming took 0 bases from V and 0 from J, leaving 3 bases between them.